This T cell receptor (beta chain) was recorded in a study of regulatory T cells in long-lasting Graves disease. This clonotype was observed a handful of times. What it binds is unknown. CDR1 is KGHSH and CDR2 is LQKENI in the germline V gene. The CDR3 has 15 residues. The V end was cut by 4 bases, the J end by 2 bases, with 12 bases between. HTBI primers from iRepertoire and Arm-PCR of CDR3 regions yielded the TCR beta libraries. TCRdb passed the multiplex PCR reads through MiXCR, listing each CDR3 protein once. The sample lists 440,000 or so distinct CDR3 sequences, approximately 16% occurring once. Documented time point: newly diagnosed GD, antithyroid drugs for less than 3 months. PBMCs were the source of the RNA used for TCR sequencing. General study results and limits: TCR diversity was lower in persistent Graves' patients than in newly diagnosed ones. Persistent disease was characterized by preferential usage of TRBV28, TRBJ1-2 and TRBJ2-5. Sharing of public clonotypes was greater in persistent patients (over 2,500) than in new patients (around 930).

These same data were also listed under a study on T cells in Graves' hyperthyroidism and ophthalmopathy.

This chain links TRBV18 with TRBJ2-1; D unclear. Source: peripheral blood mononuclear cells (PBMCs), taken at new diagnosis, from a patient treated with antithyroid drugs. This clonotype was obtained from a woman aged 25 to 39 with Graves disease. CDR3 bases: TGTGCCAGCTCACTCTCGACCGGTCCCTACAATGAGCAGTTCTTC. As protein: CASSLSTGPYNEQFF.